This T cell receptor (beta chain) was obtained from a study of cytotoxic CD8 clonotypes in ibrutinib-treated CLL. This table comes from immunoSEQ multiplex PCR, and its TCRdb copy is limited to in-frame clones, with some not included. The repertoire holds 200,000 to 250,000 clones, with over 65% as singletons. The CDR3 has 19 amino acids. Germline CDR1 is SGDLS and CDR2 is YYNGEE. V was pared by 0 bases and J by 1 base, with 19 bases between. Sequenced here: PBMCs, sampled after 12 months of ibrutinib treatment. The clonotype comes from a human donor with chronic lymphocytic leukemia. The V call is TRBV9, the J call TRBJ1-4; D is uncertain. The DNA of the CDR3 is TGTGCCAGCAGCGTAGCTGGACGGTATCAAGCCGTAACTAATGAAAAACTGTTTTTT. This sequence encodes CASSVAGRYQAVTNEKLFF.